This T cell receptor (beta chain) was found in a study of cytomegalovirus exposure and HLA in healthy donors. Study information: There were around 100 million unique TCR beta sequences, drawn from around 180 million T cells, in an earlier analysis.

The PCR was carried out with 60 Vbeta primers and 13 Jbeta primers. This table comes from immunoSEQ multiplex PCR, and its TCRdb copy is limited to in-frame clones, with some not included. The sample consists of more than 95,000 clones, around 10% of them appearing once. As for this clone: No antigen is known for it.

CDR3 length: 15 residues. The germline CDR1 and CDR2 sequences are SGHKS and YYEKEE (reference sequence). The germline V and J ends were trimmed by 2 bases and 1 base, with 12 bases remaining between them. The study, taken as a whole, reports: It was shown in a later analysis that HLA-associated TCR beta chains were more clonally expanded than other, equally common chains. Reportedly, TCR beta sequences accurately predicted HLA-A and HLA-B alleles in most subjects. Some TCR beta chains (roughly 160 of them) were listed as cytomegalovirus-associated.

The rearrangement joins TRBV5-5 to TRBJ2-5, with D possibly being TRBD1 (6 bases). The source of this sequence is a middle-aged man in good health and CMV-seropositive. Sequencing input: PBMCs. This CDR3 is CASSFGTRGQETQYF. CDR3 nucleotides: TGTGCCAGCAGCTTCGGGACAAGGGGCCAAGAGACCCAGTACTTC.